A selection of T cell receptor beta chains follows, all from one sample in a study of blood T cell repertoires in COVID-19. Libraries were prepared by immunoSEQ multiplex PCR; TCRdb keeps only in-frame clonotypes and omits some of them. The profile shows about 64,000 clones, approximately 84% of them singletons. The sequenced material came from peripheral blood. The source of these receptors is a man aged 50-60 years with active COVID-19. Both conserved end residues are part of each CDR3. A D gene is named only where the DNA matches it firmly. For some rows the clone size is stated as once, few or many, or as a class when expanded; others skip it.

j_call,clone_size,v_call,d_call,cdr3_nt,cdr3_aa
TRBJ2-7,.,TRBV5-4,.,TGTGCCAGCAGCGGAGGTATAGAGGGATCCTACGAGCAGTACTTC,CASSGGIEGSYEQYF
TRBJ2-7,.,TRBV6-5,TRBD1,TGTGCCAGCAGGGGGACAGGCTCCTACGAGCAGTACTTC,CASRGTGSYEQYF
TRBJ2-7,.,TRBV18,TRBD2,TGTGCCAGCTCACCATTGGGACTAGCGGGGGCGGTCGAGCAGTACTTC,CASSPLGLAGAVEQYF
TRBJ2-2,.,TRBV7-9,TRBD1,TGTGCCAGCAGCCCCGGGGTAGGGGGCGACCGGACCGGGGAGCTGTTTTTT,CASSPGVGGDRTGELFF
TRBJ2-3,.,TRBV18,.,TGTGCCAGCTCACCCCCGACAGTGAGTACGCAGTATTTT,CASSPPTVSTQYF
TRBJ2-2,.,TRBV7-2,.,TGTGCCAGCAGGGGGGAGGCGTGGACCGATTACACCGGGGAGCTGTTTTTT,CASRGEAWTDYTGELFF
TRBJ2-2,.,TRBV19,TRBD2,TGTGCCAGTAGTATAGGGACGGGAGGCGGGGAGCTGTTTTTT,CASSIGTGGGELFF
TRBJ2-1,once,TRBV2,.,TGTGCCAGCAGTCTCTACAATGAGCAGTTCTTC,CASSLYNEQFF
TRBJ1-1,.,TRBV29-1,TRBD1,TGCAGCGTTTACATACTAAGGACAGGGGGAAACACTGAAGCTTTCTTT,CSVYILRTGGNTEAFF
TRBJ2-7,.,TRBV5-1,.,TGCGCCAGCAGCTCGCACAGGGGAGGTACCTACGAGCAGTACTTC,CASSSHRGGTYEQYF
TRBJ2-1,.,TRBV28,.,TGTGCCAGCAGTGCCATTGCCCAGGCGGGATCCTACAATGAGCAGTTCTTC,CASSAIAQAGSYNEQFF
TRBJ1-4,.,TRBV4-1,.,TGCGCCAGCAGGCTGGAAGGCGGGTTACGGGAAAAACTGTTTTTT,CASRLEGGLREKLFF
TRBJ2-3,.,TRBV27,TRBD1,TGTGCCAGCCGGACAGGGGTAGGGGGTACGCAGTATTTT,CASRTGVGGTQYF
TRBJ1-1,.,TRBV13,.,TGTGCCAGCAGCCTTAGGGGGTCAGGGGACACTGAAGCTTTCTTT,CASSLRGSGDTEAFF
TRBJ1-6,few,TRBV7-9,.,TGTGCCAGCAGCCCGGGGGGGAATATCTCACCCCTCCACTTT,CASSPGGNISPLHF
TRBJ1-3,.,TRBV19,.,TGTGCCAGTAGTATTTCCGCCAGGTCTGGAAACACCATATATTTT,CASSISARSGNTIYF
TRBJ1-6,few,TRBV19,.,TGTGCCAGTAGTAGGCCGGGGTCCTATAATTCACCCCTCCACTTT,CASSRPGSYNSPLHF
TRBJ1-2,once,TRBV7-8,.,TGTGCCAGCAGCTCCGACAGGTTCTCCTATGGCTACACCTTC,CASSSDRFSYGYTF
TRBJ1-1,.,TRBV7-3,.,TGTGCCAGCAGCCCGCTCGGTGGGAACACTGAAGCTTTCTTT,CASSPLGGNTEAFF